These T cell receptor beta chains were read from a single sample in a study of T cell changes during pregnancy in multiple sclerosis. Method: immunoSEQ multiplex PCR; TCRdb's copy keeps in-frame clones and lacks some. The sample has 20,000 to 25,000 clones, 85% to 90% seen once. The source was CD8+ T cells from peripheral blood mononuclear cells, collected before pregnancy. These receptor sequences come from a female donor with multiple sclerosis, enrolled in a pregnancy study. Both conserved end residues are part of each CDR3. The order of the fields is J gene, D gene, clone size, V gene, CDR3 length, CDR3 protein, CDR3 DNA. A D gene is named only where the DNA matches it firmly. Some rows have no size entry. The others give once, few or many, or a class for an expanded clone.

j_call: TRBJ2-1; d_call: NA; clone_size: NA; v_call: TRBV15; cdr3_length: 17; cdr3_aa: CATSRDSSDSSYNEQFF; cdr3_nt: TGTGCCACCAGCAGAGATTCTAGCGACAGCTCCTACAATGAGCAGTTCTTC
j_call: TRBJ1-5; d_call: TRBD1; clone_size: once; v_call: TRBV28; cdr3_length: 15; cdr3_aa: CASSTTGGSNQPQHF; cdr3_nt: TGTGCCAGCAGTACGACAGGGGGAAGCAATCAGCCCCAGCATTTT
j_call: TRBJ2-7; d_call: TRBD2; clone_size: NA; v_call: TRBV4-2; cdr3_length: 19; cdr3_aa: CASSQAPIFGLAVTYEQYF; cdr3_nt: TGTGCCAGCAGCCAAGCCCCTATTTTCGGACTAGCAGTCACCTACGAGCAGTACTTC
j_call: TRBJ2-3; d_call: TRBD1; clone_size: NA; v_call: TRBV5-1; cdr3_length: 14; cdr3_aa: CASSWGTGADTQYF; cdr3_nt: TGCGCCAGCAGCTGGGGGACAGGGGCAGATACGCAGTATTTT
j_call: TRBJ2-7; d_call: TRBD2; clone_size: NA; v_call: TRBV5-1; cdr3_length: 13; cdr3_aa: CASAGLGVHEQYF; cdr3_nt: TGCGCCAGCGCAGGACTAGGGGTCCACGAGCAGTACTTC
j_call: TRBJ1-1; d_call: NA; clone_size: NA; v_call: TRBV27; cdr3_length: 14; cdr3_aa: CASSIAGANTEAFF; cdr3_nt: TGTGCCAGCAGCATAGCGGGGGCGAACACTGAAGCTTTCTTT
j_call: TRBJ1-2; d_call: NA; clone_size: NA; v_call: TRBV9; cdr3_length: 14; cdr3_aa: CASSTDRNPYGYTF; cdr3_nt: TGTGCCAGCAGCACCGACAGGAACCCTTATGGCTACACCTTC
j_call: TRBJ2-3; d_call: NA; clone_size: medium-sized; v_call: TRBV6-4; cdr3_length: 15; cdr3_aa: CASRSGGVDTDTQYF; cdr3_nt: TGTGCCAGCAGGAGTGGCGGGGTCGACACAGATACGCAGTATTTT
j_call: TRBJ1-4; d_call: NA; clone_size: NA; v_call: TRBV5-1; cdr3_length: 13; cdr3_aa: CASSLWGEEKLFF; cdr3_nt: TGCGCCAGCAGCTTATGGGGGGAGGAAAAACTGTTTTTT
j_call: TRBJ1-3; d_call: NA; clone_size: NA; v_call: TRBV11-2; cdr3_length: 13; cdr3_aa: CASSLAQGNTIYF; cdr3_nt: TGTGCCAGCAGCTTAGCACAGGGAAACACCATATATTTT
j_call: TRBJ2-3; d_call: NA; clone_size: NA; v_call: TRBV4-2; cdr3_length: 15; cdr3_aa: CASSQVQGLTDTQYF; cdr3_nt: TGTGCCAGCAGCCAAGTACAGGGTCTAACAGATACGCAGTATTTT
j_call: TRBJ2-1; d_call: TRBD2; clone_size: NA; v_call: TRBV4-2; cdr3_length: 16; cdr3_aa: CASSQDSGSPYNEQFF; cdr3_nt: TGTGCCAGCAGCCAAGATAGCGGGAGCCCCTACAATGAGCAGTTCTTC
j_call: TRBJ2-7; d_call: NA; clone_size: NA; v_call: TRBV7-6; cdr3_length: 12; cdr3_aa: CASSPNFHEQYF; cdr3_nt: TGTGCCAGCAGCCCTAACTTCCACGAGCAGTACTTC
j_call: TRBJ2-2; d_call: NA; clone_size: few; v_call: TRBV27; cdr3_length: 14; cdr3_aa: CASSLGRTTGELFF; cdr3_nt: TGTGCCAGCAGTTTGGGCCGTACCACCGGGGAGCTGTTTTTT
j_call: TRBJ2-7; d_call: TRBD1; clone_size: NA; v_call: TRBV27; cdr3_length: 17; cdr3_aa: CASSGLVETGGSYEQYF; cdr3_nt: TGTGCCAGCAGTGGCTTGGTTGAGACAGGGGGCTCCTACGAGCAGTACTTC
j_call: TRBJ2-2; d_call: TRBD1; clone_size: NA; v_call: TRBV13; cdr3_length: 15; cdr3_aa: CASSHQTGDTGELFF; cdr3_nt: TGTGCCAGCAGCCACCAGACAGGGGACACCGGGGAGCTGTTTTTT
j_call: TRBJ2-3; d_call: TRBD2; clone_size: few; v_call: TRBV29-1; cdr3_length: 12; cdr3_aa: CSVASGKDTQYF; cdr3_nt: TGCAGCGTTGCCAGCGGGAAGGATACGCAGTATTTT
j_call: TRBJ2-7; d_call: NA; clone_size: NA; v_call: TRBV4-1; cdr3_length: 14; cdr3_aa: CASSQDPGYYEQYF; cdr3_nt: TGCGCCAGCAGCCAAGATCCAGGCTACTACGAGCAGTACTTC
j_call: TRBJ2-2; d_call: NA; clone_size: NA; v_call: TRBV6-1; cdr3_length: 14; cdr3_aa: CASKLRWGAGELFF; cdr3_nt: TGTGCCAGCAAATTAAGGTGGGGGGCCGGGGAGCTGTTTTTT
j_call: TRBJ1-1; d_call: NA; clone_size: NA; v_call: TRBV5-1; cdr3_length: 15; cdr3_aa: CASSTGHDLNTEAFF; cdr3_nt: TGCGCCAGCAGCACAGGACACGACTTGAACACTGAAGCTTTCTTT
j_call: TRBJ2-3; d_call: TRBD2; clone_size: NA; v_call: TRBV27; cdr3_length: 19; cdr3_aa: CASSLSFPGGLAGENTQYF; cdr3_nt: TGTGCCAGCAGTTTATCGTTTCCTGGGGGACTAGCGGGAGAAAATACGCAGTATTTT
j_call: TRBJ2-7; d_call: TRBD1; clone_size: NA; v_call: TRBV6-6; cdr3_length: 14; cdr3_aa: CASSLRQGTGEQYF; cdr3_nt: TGTGCCAGCAGTCTCCGACAGGGCACGGGGGAGCAGTACTTC
j_call: TRBJ2-1; d_call: TRBD2; clone_size: NA; v_call: TRBV29-1; cdr3_length: 15; cdr3_aa: CSVQGTSGNYNEQFF; cdr3_nt: TGCAGCGTTCAAGGGACTAGCGGGAACTACAATGAGCAGTTCTTC
j_call: TRBJ1-2; d_call: NA; clone_size: NA; v_call: TRBV7-9; cdr3_length: 14; cdr3_aa: CASREVDHNYGYTF; cdr3_nt: TGTGCCAGCAGGGAGGTCGATCATAACTATGGCTACACCTTC
j_call: TRBJ2-1; d_call: TRBD2; clone_size: NA; v_call: TRBV7-9; cdr3_length: 15; cdr3_aa: CASSGTSGRNNEQFF; cdr3_nt: TGTGCCAGCAGTGGGACTAGCGGAAGAAACAATGAGCAGTTCTTC
j_call: TRBJ2-2; d_call: NA; clone_size: NA; v_call: TRBV2; cdr3_length: 14; cdr3_aa: CASRIELNTGELFF; cdr3_nt: TGTGCCAGCAGGATCGAACTGAACACCGGGGAGCTGTTTTTT
j_call: TRBJ2-7; d_call: TRBD2; clone_size: NA; v_call: TRBV4-1; cdr3_length: 16; cdr3_aa: CASSQETGLAGDEQYF; cdr3_nt: TGCGCCAGCAGCCAAGAGACGGGACTAGCGGGAGACGAGCAGTACTTC
j_call: TRBJ2-2; d_call: TRBD2; clone_size: NA; v_call: TRBV4-1; cdr3_length: 17; cdr3_aa: CASSQDLRLAFAGELFF; cdr3_nt: TGCGCCAGCAGCCAGGATCTGCGACTAGCGTTTGCCGGGGAGCTGTTTTTT
j_call: TRBJ1-5; d_call: NA; clone_size: NA; v_call: TRBV30; cdr3_length: 12; cdr3_aa: CAGDFPTGPQHF; cdr3_nt: TGTGCCGGAGATTTCCCCACGGGGCCCCAGCATTTT
j_call: TRBJ2-7; d_call: NA; clone_size: NA; v_call: TRBV11-2; cdr3_length: 14; cdr3_aa: CASSFGGQTYEQYF; cdr3_nt: TGTGCCAGCAGCTTTGGAGGACAGACCTACGAGCAGTACTTC
j_call: TRBJ1-3; d_call: NA; clone_size: NA; v_call: TRBV15; cdr3_length: 13; cdr3_aa: CATSGHLGNTIYF; cdr3_nt: TGTGCCACCAGCGGCCATCTTGGAAACACCATATATTTT
j_call: TRBJ2-4; d_call: TRBD1; clone_size: NA; v_call: TRBV5-4; cdr3_length: 17; cdr3_aa: CASSGNRGRFSKNIQYF; cdr3_nt: TGTGCCAGCAGCGGGAACAGGGGGAGATTTTCCAAAAACATTCAGTACTTC
j_call: TRBJ2-6; d_call: NA; clone_size: NA; v_call: TRBV5-5; cdr3_length: 15; cdr3_aa: CASSFWSSGANVLTF; cdr3_nt: TGTGCCAGCAGCTTTTGGAGCTCTGGGGCCAACGTCCTGACTTTC
j_call: TRBJ1-2; d_call: TRBD1; clone_size: NA; v_call: TRBV5-1; cdr3_length: 18; cdr3_aa: CASSGSGTGGPPRYGYTF; cdr3_nt: TGCGCCAGCAGCGGGTCCGGGACAGGGGGCCCTCCACGCTATGGCTACACCTTC
j_call: TRBJ1-5; d_call: NA; clone_size: few; v_call: TRBV5-6; cdr3_length: 13; cdr3_aa: CASSLGTGQPQHF; cdr3_nt: TGTGCCAGCAGCTTGGGAACCGGGCAGCCCCAGCATTTT
j_call: TRBJ2-7; d_call: TRBD2; clone_size: once; v_call: TRBV7-8; cdr3_length: 15; cdr3_aa: CASSSWTSGKYEQYF; cdr3_nt: TGTGCCAGCAGCTCCTGGACTAGCGGGAAGTACGAGCAGTACTTC
j_call: TRBJ2-1; d_call: NA; clone_size: once; v_call: TRBV27; cdr3_length: 15; cdr3_aa: CASTLGGGAYNEQFF; cdr3_nt: TGTGCCAGCACCCTCGGGGGAGGCGCCTACAATGAGCAGTTCTTC
j_call: TRBJ1-1; d_call: NA; clone_size: NA; v_call: TRBV7-9; cdr3_length: 19; cdr3_aa: CASSLNSIALGGSNTEAFF; cdr3_nt: TGTGCCAGCAGCTTAAACTCAATCGCGCTAGGGGGTTCGAACACTGAAGCTTTCTTT
j_call: TRBJ1-5; d_call: NA; clone_size: NA; v_call: TRBV27; cdr3_length: 14; cdr3_aa: CASSLNEGNQPQHF; cdr3_nt: TGTGCCAGCAGTTTAAATGAGGGCAATCAGCCCCAGCATTTT
j_call: TRBJ2-5; d_call: TRBD1; clone_size: NA; v_call: TRBV7-8; cdr3_length: 14; cdr3_aa: CASSHGQGKETQYF; cdr3_nt: TGTGCCAGCAGTCACGGACAGGGAAAAGAGACCCAGTACTTC
j_call: TRBJ2-5; d_call: NA; clone_size: once; v_call: TRBV4-1; cdr3_length: 16; cdr3_aa: CASSQLQSVRGETQYF; cdr3_nt: TGCGCCAGCAGCCAATTGCAGTCGGTAAGAGGAGAGACCCAGTACTTC
j_call: TRBJ1-2; d_call: TRBD1; clone_size: NA; v_call: TRBV10-3; cdr3_length: 18; cdr3_aa: CAISEPGDPQGERVGYTF; cdr3_nt: TGTGCCATCAGTGAGCCAGGGGATCCACAGGGGGAAAGGGTCGGCTACACCTTC
j_call: TRBJ2-4; d_call: TRBD2; clone_size: NA; v_call: TRBV27; cdr3_length: 13; cdr3_aa: CASSLGGWDYQYF; cdr3_nt: TGTGCCAGCAGTCTGGGGGGTTGGGACTACCAGTACTTC
j_call: TRBJ1-1; d_call: NA; clone_size: NA; v_call: TRBV6-6; cdr3_length: 14; cdr3_aa: CASSTGGLNTEAFF; cdr3_nt: TGTGCCAGCAGTACGGGGGGCCTGAACACTGAAGCTTTCTTT
j_call: TRBJ1-1; d_call: NA; clone_size: NA; v_call: TRBV4-2; cdr3_length: 16; cdr3_aa: CASSQVKGGVGTEAFF; cdr3_nt: TGTGCCAGCAGCCAAGTGAAAGGAGGGGTCGGCACTGAAGCTTTCTTT
j_call: TRBJ2-7; d_call: TRBD2; clone_size: NA; v_call: TRBV4-1; cdr3_length: 14; cdr3_aa: CASSPGLARYEQYF; cdr3_nt: TGCGCCAGCAGCCCGGGACTAGCTCGGTACGAGCAGTACTTC
j_call: TRBJ2-7; d_call: NA; clone_size: NA; v_call: TRBV29-1; cdr3_length: 11; cdr3_aa: CSVGTAYEQYF; cdr3_nt: TGCAGCGTTGGGACAGCCTACGAGCAGTACTTC
j_call: TRBJ1-2; d_call: TRBD1; clone_size: NA; v_call: TRBV4-3; cdr3_length: 15; cdr3_aa: CASSQVGKGAYGYTF; cdr3_nt: TGCGCCAGCAGCCAAGTGGGGAAGGGGGCCTATGGCTACACCTTC
j_call: TRBJ1-1; d_call: TRBD1; clone_size: NA; v_call: TRBV10-1; cdr3_length: 16; cdr3_aa: CASTPGQGALDTEAFF; cdr3_nt: TGCGCCAGCACACCAGGACAGGGGGCATTGGACACTGAAGCTTTCTTT
j_call: TRBJ2-7; d_call: TRBD2; clone_size: NA; v_call: TRBV5-1; cdr3_length: 14; cdr3_aa: CASSLTSGIYEQYF; cdr3_nt: TGCGCCAGCAGCTTGACTAGCGGGATATACGAGCAGTACTTC
j_call: TRBJ1-4; d_call: NA; clone_size: NA; v_call: TRBV4-3; cdr3_length: 17; cdr3_aa: CASSQDLTIATNEKLFF; cdr3_nt: TGCGCCAGCAGCCAAGACCTGACAATCGCAACTAATGAAAAACTGTTTTTT
j_call: TRBJ2-1; d_call: TRBD2; clone_size: NA; v_call: TRBV9; cdr3_length: 15; cdr3_aa: CASSGSGTSGLEQFF; cdr3_nt: TGTGCCAGCAGCGGATCCGGGACTAGTGGCCTTGAGCAGTTCTTC
j_call: TRBJ2-5; d_call: NA; clone_size: once; v_call: TRBV5-6; cdr3_length: 14; cdr3_aa: CASSLSEGQETQYF; cdr3_nt: TGTGCCAGCAGCTTGTCCGAGGGACAAGAGACCCAGTACTTC
j_call: TRBJ2-5; d_call: NA; clone_size: NA; v_call: TRBV7-8; cdr3_length: 13; cdr3_aa: CASSADRQETQYF; cdr3_nt: TGTGCCAGCAGCGCCGACAGACAAGAGACCCAGTACTTC
j_call: TRBJ1-1; d_call: NA; clone_size: NA; v_call: TRBV6-5; cdr3_length: 15; cdr3_aa: CASSRGVKGGTEAFF; cdr3_nt: TGTGCCAGCAGTCGGGGGGTAAAGGGGGGCACTGAAGCTTTCTTT
j_call: TRBJ2-1; d_call: NA; clone_size: NA; v_call: TRBV7-9; cdr3_length: 12; cdr3_aa: CASSLSGNEQFF; cdr3_nt: TGTGCCAGCAGCTTATCAGGGAATGAGCAGTTCTTC
j_call: TRBJ2-7; d_call: TRBD1; clone_size: few; v_call: TRBV10-1; cdr3_length: 14; cdr3_aa: CASSKTGEVYEQYF; cdr3_nt: TGCGCCAGCAGTAAGACAGGGGAAGTCTACGAGCAGTACTTC
j_call: TRBJ2-7; d_call: NA; clone_size: NA; v_call: TRBV5-6; cdr3_length: 17; cdr3_aa: CASSKIPRDSLTYEQYF; cdr3_nt: TGTGCCAGCAGCAAAATCCCGCGGGACAGCCTAACCTACGAGCAGTACTTC